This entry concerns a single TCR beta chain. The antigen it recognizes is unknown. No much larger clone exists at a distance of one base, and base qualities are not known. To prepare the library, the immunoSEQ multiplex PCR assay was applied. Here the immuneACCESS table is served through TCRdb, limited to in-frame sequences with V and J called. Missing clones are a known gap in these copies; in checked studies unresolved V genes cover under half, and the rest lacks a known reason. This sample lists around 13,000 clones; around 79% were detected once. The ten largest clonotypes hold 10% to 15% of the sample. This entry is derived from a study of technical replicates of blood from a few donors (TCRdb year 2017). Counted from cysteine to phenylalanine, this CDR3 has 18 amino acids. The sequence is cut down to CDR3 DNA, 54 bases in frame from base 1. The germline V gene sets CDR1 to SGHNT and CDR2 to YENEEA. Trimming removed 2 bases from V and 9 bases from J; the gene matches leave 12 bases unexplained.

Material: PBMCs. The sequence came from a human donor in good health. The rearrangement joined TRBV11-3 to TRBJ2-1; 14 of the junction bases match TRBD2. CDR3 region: CASSLLPGLAGELGEQFF. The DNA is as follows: TGTGCCAGCAGCTTACTTCCGGGACTAGCGGGAGAACTTGGTGAGCAGTTCTTC.